A single sample gave rise to the 29 T cell receptor beta chains below, sequenced in a study of T cell responses to AZD1222 COVID-19 vaccine. Repertoires were generated with immunoSEQ multiplex PCR, while TCRdb's copy carries only in-frame clones and drops some. The sample yields some 140,000 clones, 90% to 95% seen once. The sample consisted of peripheral blood, taken on day 0 of AZD1222 vaccination. The origin of the receptors is an adult in good health.

J is TRBJ1-6 and V is TRBV27; 9 positions match TRBD1. Trimming at V came to 3 bases and at J to 10 bases, leaving 16 bases not matched to a gene. CDR1 MNHEY and CDR2 SMNVEV come from the germline V gene (reference sequence). This CDR3 has 18 residues. In DNA form, the CDR3 reads TGTGCCAGCAGTTTGACCTCCCCCGGACAGGGGACCTGGTCACCCCTCCACTTT. This gives the protein CASSLTSPGQGTWSPLHF.

The rearrangement links TRBV19 to TRBJ1-1; D perhaps matches TRBD1 (6 bases). The germline V gene has CDR1 LNHDA and CDR2 SQIVND (reference sequence). The CDR3 is 12 residues long. Deletions cut 7 bases from V and 1 base from J, with 7 bases between. CDR3 DNA: TGTGCCAGTAAGGACAGGAACACTGAAGCTTTCTTT. Protein sequence: CASKDRNTEAFF.

The genes are TRBV10-1 and TRBJ1-1; 11 nucleotides match TRBD1. V was clipped by 6 bases and J by 6 bases; unmatched bases: 6. CDR1 WNHNN and CDR2 SYGVQD come from the germline V gene (reference sequence). The CDR3 has 14 amino acids. The CDR3 reads CASSTGTGGSEAFF. The CDR3 DNA is TGCGCCAGCAGCACCGGGACAGGGGGGTCTGAAGCTTTCTTT.

J is TRBJ2-7 and V is TRBV6-1; 9 nucleotides line up with TRBD2. This CDR3 is built from 16 residues. V was clipped by 3 bases and J by 2 bases; unmatched bases: 8. Germline V gene lookup returns CDR1 MNHNS and CDR2 SASEGT. In DNA, the CDR3 is TGTGCCAGCAGTGACCGTAGAGCGGGGGGCCCCTACGAGCAGTACTTC. As protein: CASSDRRAGGPYEQYF.

The chain employs TRBV18 and TRBJ1-3, with D unresolved. The V and J ends lost 4 bases and 1 base respectively, with 14 bases between them. Germline V gene data show CDR1 as KGHSH and CDR2 as LQKENI. The CDR3 is 16 amino acids. The CDR3 DNA is TGTGCCAGCTCACTCTCAAGAAGGGTTTCTGGAAACACCATATATTTT. This sequence encodes CASSLSRRVSGNTIYF.

J is TRBJ2-2 and V is TRBV10-2; maybe TRBD2 (5 bases). V was clipped by 2 bases and J by 3 bases, with 13 bases between them. This CDR3 region has 16 residues. Germline loops: CDR1 WSHSY, CDR2 SAAADI. Written as DNA, the CDR3 is TGCGCCAGCAGTGAGATGAGGGAAGGGTACACCGGGGAGCTGTTTTTT. It yields the protein CASSEMREGYTGELFF.

This chain joins TRBV19 and TRBJ1-6, with 8 positions matching TRBD1. In germline, CDR1 is LNHDA, CDR2 SQIVND (reference sequence). This CDR3 contains 15 residues. Trimming took 5 bases from V and 14 from J; bases not matched to a gene: 14. The CDR3 loop reads CASSPWTGRVPALHF. The DNA for the CDR3 is TGTGCCAGTAGTCCCTGGACAGGGAGGGTTCCTGCCCTCCACTTT.

This clone has only one observation. The gene calls are TRBV29-1 and TRBJ1-5; D is ambiguous. The CDR3 runs to 12 residues. Germline CDR1 reads SQVTM; CDR2 reads ANQGSEA. V lost 6 bases and J 4 bases, leaving 10 bases between the germline ends. The CDR3: CSVGLMNQPQHF. DNA for the CDR3: TGCAGCGTAGGCCTGATGAATCAGCCCCAGCATTTT.

This chain links TRBV30 with TRBJ1-2, with D tentatively TRBD1 (6 bases). Germline V gives CDR1 GTSNPN, CDR2 SVGIG (reference sequence). The CDR3 has 17 amino acids. Deletions cut 5 bases from V and 4 bases from J, with 26 bases between. CDR3 in DNA: TGTGCCTGGGGCCCCCTAGGCGGAGACCAAGGGGGCTATGGCTACACCTTC. Translated: CAWGPLGGDQGGYGYTF.

The rearrangement uses TRBV6-5 and TRBJ1-4; a weak D match, TRBD1 (5 bases). The V end was cut by 4 bases, the J end by 2 bases, with 14 bases between. Germline CDR1 and CDR2: MNHEY and SVGAGI. The CDR3 runs to 16 residues. The CDR3 spells CASSSIPGFTNEKLFF. CDR3 coding DNA: TGTGCCAGCAGTTCCATTCCAGGGTTTACTAATGAAAAACTGTTTTTT.

The CDR3 sequence: CASSLLGGEDTEAFF. The CDR3 DNA reads as TGTGCCAGCTCACTATTGGGGGGGGAGGACACTGAAGCTTTCTTT. The V gene is TRBV18, the J gene TRBJ1-1; a possible D gene is TRBD1 (5 bases). Trimming removed 4 bases at V and 3 bases at J, with 15 bases between. CDR1 and CDR2 from the germline V gene are KGHSH and LQKENI. The CDR3 spans 15 residues.

This clone was seen more than once but under ten times. The chain uses TRBV13 and TRBJ2-1; D not resolved. Germline V gene sequence: CDR1 PRHDT, CDR2 FYEKMQ (reference sequence). The CDR3 loop spans 12 amino acids. V shed 0 bases and J shed 8 bases, with 5 bases lying between them. Here the CDR3 DNA reads TGTGCCAGCAGCTTAGGCCTTGATGAGCAGTTCTTC. The encoded protein is CASSLGLDEQFF.

The V gene is TRBV11-1, the J gene TRBJ1-6; no reliable D call. In germline, CDR1 is SGHAT, CDR2 FQDESV (reference sequence). The V end was cut by 5 bases, the J end by 10 bases, with 15 bases between. The length of the CDR3 is 14 residues. Written as DNA, the CDR3 is TGTGCCAGCAGCCCGGAGATAGGATACTCACCCCTCCACTTT. Protein product: CASSPEIGYSPLHF.

This sequence joins TRBV25-1 and TRBJ1-3, with TRBD1 as a possible D gene (5 bases). Trimming pared 8 bases from V and 4 bases from J, leaving 9 bases between. Germline loops: CDR1 MGHDK, CDR2 SYGVNS. The CDR3 has 12 residues. In DNA, the CDR3 is TGTGCCAGCGCTGGGGGGGGAAACACCATATATTTT. Translated, it gives CASAGGGNTIYF.

The chain has TRBV12-5 and TRBJ2-1; no definite D call. The CDR3 has 15 amino acids. The V end was cut by 2 bases, the J end by 4 bases, with 12 bases between. Germline V lookup: CDR1 LGHNT, CDR2 FRNRAP. The CDR3 DNA is TGTGCTAGTGGTTTGTGGTCAGAACAATACAATGAGCAGTTCTTC. Its protein product is CASGLWSEQYNEQFF.

The chain employs TRBV25-1 and TRBJ2-7; 7 bases agree with TRBD2. The germline gives CDR1 MGHDK, CDR2 SYGVNS. The CDR3 has 16 residues. V was clipped by 1 base and J by 7 bases; unmatched bases: 13. CDR3 sequence reads: CASSEWGTGGKGEQYF. CDR3 DNA sequence: TGTGCCAGCAGTGAATGGGGGACCGGGGGGAAAGGGGAGCAGTACTTC.

The gene calls are TRBV3-1 (or the pseudogene TRBV3-2) and TRBJ2-3; D is undetermined. The CDR3 extends over 12 amino acids. Germline values: CDR1 LGHDT, CDR2 YNNKEL (reference sequence). With 4 bases removed from V and 2 bases from J, the gap between germline ends came to 4 bases. In nucleotides, the CDR3 is TGTGCCAGCAGCCCGGACACAGATACGCAGTATTTT. This encodes CASSPDTDTQYF.

The chain links TRBV7-9 to TRBJ1-4, with D uncertain. CDR1 is SEHNR and CDR2 is FQNEAQ in the germline V gene (reference sequence). The CDR3 totals 14 residues. The ends were cut back, 2 bases at V and 4 bases at J, with 8 bases in the middle. The CDR3 loop is CASSLLDVNEKLFF. For the CDR3, the DNA is TGTGCCAGCAGCTTATTGGACGTTAATGAAAAACTGTTTTTT.

The chain employs TRBV7-9 and TRBJ1-2, with D possibly being TRBD1 (5 bases). The CDR3 is 13 residues long. V lost 1 base to trimming and J lost 8 bases, with 11 bases between them. Germline values: CDR1 SEHNR, CDR2 FQNEAQ (reference sequence). CDR3: CASSLGGGDGYTF. For the CDR3, the DNA is TGTGCCAGCAGCTTAGGAGGTGGGGACGGCTACACCTTC.

The CDR3 protein is CASSSRDRVYEQYF. CDR3 coding DNA: TGTGCCAGCAGCTCCCGGGACAGAGTATACGAGCAGTACTTC. The chain recombines TRBV13 with TRBJ2-7, with 7 nucleotides matching TRBD1. The V and J ends lost 4 bases and 4 bases, in that order; junction bases with no gene match: 7. Germline V gene data show CDR1 as PRHDT and CDR2 as FYEKMQ (reference sequence). This CDR3 spans 14 amino acids.

Only one count was recorded for this clone. The chain links TRBV4-3 to TRBJ2-7, with D hard to call. The CDR3 is made up of 13 amino acids. CDR1 is LGHNA and CDR2 is YSLEER in the germline V gene. Trimming pared 1 base from V and 7 bases from J, leaving 11 bases between. This CDR3 is CASSQGVGLEQYF. CDR3 sequence (DNA): TGCGCCAGCAGCCAAGGGGTAGGGTTGGAGCAGTACTTC.

This chain joins TRBV14 and TRBJ1-2; 12 bases agree with TRBD1. V was clipped by 3 bases and J by 7 bases; unmatched bases: 9. Germline CDR1 is SGHDN and CDR2 is FVKESK. The CDR3 totals 16 residues. The CDR3 DNA sequence: TGTGCCAGCAGCCAGGGATTCGGGACAGGGGGCTTTGGCTACACCTTC. This translates into CASSQGFGTGGFGYTF. Full variable domain (outside the CDR3, taken from reference TRBV14 and TRBJ1-2): EAGVTQFPSHSVIEKGQTVTLRCDPISGHDNLYWYRRVMGKEIKFLLHFVKESKQDESGMPNNRFLAERTGGTYSTLKVQPAELEDSGVYFCASSQGFGTGGFGYTFGSGTRLTVV.

V and J are TRBV7-2 and TRBJ2-5; D gene uncertain. The CDR3 loop spans 14 amino acids. Germline V gives CDR1 SGHTA, CDR2 FQGNSA. V lost 2 bases and J 1 base, leaving 8 bases between the germline ends. CDR3 loop: CASSLNRAQETQYF. CDR3 coding DNA: TGTGCCAGCAGCTTAAACCGGGCCCAAGAGACCCAGTACTTC.

This sequence joins TRBV5-1 and TRBJ1-3, with D unresolved. The CDR3 length is 16 residues. The germline V and J ends were trimmed by 4 bases and 0 bases, with 14 bases remaining between them. The germline gives CDR1 SGHRS, CDR2 YFSETQ. The CDR3 here is CASSPLPGLSGNTIYF. CDR3 DNA sequence: TGCGCCAGCAGCCCGTTACCGGGCCTCTCTGGAAACACCATATATTTT. Variable domain in full (rest from reference TRBV5-1 and TRBJ1-3): KAGVTQTPRYLIKTRGQQVTLSCSPISGHRSVSWYQQTPGQGLQFLFEYFSETQRNKGNFPGRFSGRQFSNSRSEMNVSTLELGDSALYLCASSPLPGLSGNTIYFGEGSWLTVV.

The chain is built from TRBV7-2 and TRBJ1-5; possibly TRBD1 for D (5 bases). Per the germline V gene, CDR1 is SGHTA and CDR2 is FQGNSA. Trimming removed 0 bases from V and 2 bases from J, with 8 bases in between. The CDR3 is made up of 15 amino acids. The CDR3 reads CASSLAGRGNQPQHF. The CDR3 coding sequence is TGTGCCAGCAGCTTAGCCGGCAGGGGCAATCAGCCCCAGCATTTT.

The rearrangement uses TRBV24-1 and TRBJ2-7, with D unclear. Between the trimmed V and J ends, which lost 2 bases and 3 bases, there was a span of 13 bases. Germline CDR1 and CDR2: KGHDR and SFDVKD. CDR3 length: 15 residues. The CDR3 DNA reads TGTGCCACCAGTGATTCTCAGAAGTCTAGCTACGAGCAGTACTTC. Protein sequence: CATSDSQKSSYEQYF.

The chain joins TRBV6-5 to TRBJ2-3; the D gene is possibly TRBD1 (5 bases). This CDR3 is 14 amino acids long. Germline V gene sequence: CDR1 MNHEY, CDR2 SVGAGI. V dropped 2 bases and J dropped 1 base, with 7 bases sitting between them. The CDR3: CASSYQQGTDTQYF. CDR3 nucleotide sequence: TGTGCCAGCAGTTACCAACAGGGCACAGATACGCAGTATTTT.

The J gene is TRBJ1-4, the V gene TRBV9; the D is unclear. The CDR3 is made up of 13 amino acids. Germline V gene data show CDR1 as SGDLS and CDR2 as YYNGEE. The CDR3 loop reads CAFFFMGNEKLFF. CDR3 nucleotides: TGTGCTTTTTTCTTTATGGGTAATGAAAAACTGTTTTTT.

The rearrangement uses TRBV2 and TRBJ1-1, with unresolved D. Deletions cut 6 bases from V and 0 bases from J, with 11 bases between. The CDR3 length is 14 residues. CDR1 and CDR2 from the germline V gene are SNHLY and FYNNEI. The CDR3 DNA sequence: TGTGCCAGCAGGGGAGATATTTTGAACACTGAAGCTTTCTTT. Translating gives CASRGDILNTEAFF.